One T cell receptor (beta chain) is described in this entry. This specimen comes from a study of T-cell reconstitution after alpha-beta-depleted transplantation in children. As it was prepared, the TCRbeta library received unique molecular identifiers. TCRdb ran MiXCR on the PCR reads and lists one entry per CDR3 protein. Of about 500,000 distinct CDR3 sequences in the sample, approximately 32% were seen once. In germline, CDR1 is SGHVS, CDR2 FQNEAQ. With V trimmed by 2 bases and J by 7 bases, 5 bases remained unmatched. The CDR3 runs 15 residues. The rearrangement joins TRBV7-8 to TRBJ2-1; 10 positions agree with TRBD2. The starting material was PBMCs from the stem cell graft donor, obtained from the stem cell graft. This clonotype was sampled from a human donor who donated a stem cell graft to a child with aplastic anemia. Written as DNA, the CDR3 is TGTGCCAGCAGCTTACTAGCGGGAGAGTGGAATGAGCAGTTCTTC. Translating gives CASSLLAGEWNEQFF.